These 14 T cell receptor beta chains were sequenced from one sample in a study of shared clonotypes between healthy human individuals. TCRdb's table, derived via immunoSEQ multiplex PCR, lists solely in-frame clones and lacks some. Of 2 million to 2.5 million clones listed, more than 90% were seen once; the top ten hold around 0.13%. The sequencing sample was made of naive CD4+ T cells sorted from blood. Stated subset: CD45RA+ positively selected. The origin of the receptors is a man younger than 35 in good health.

The chain couples TRBV7-9 to TRBJ2-1, with 8 nucleotides matching TRBD2. Germline V gene lookup returns CDR1 SEHNR and CDR2 FQNEAQ (reference sequence). J lost 3 bases, V lost 5 bases, and 15 bases had no gene match. This CDR3 has 18 amino acids. CDR3 bases: TGTGCCAGCAGCCCTCGGCGTTGGCGGGAGGCGAACTACAATGAGCAGTTCTTC. Translation: CASSPRRWREANYNEQFF.

The chain couples TRBV7-9 to TRBJ1-4; D is undetermined. V was clipped by 7 bases and J by 6 bases, with 15 bases between them. The CDR3 totals 14 residues. Germline-derived CDR1 and CDR2 are SEHNR and FQNEAQ (reference sequence). For the CDR3, the DNA is TGTGCCAGCAACCTGGACGCATTGGATGAAAAACTGTTTTTT. Translated: CASNLDALDEKLFF.

This CDR3 reads CASPRGREGPPGELFF. CDR3 nucleotide sequence: TGTGCCAGCCCAAGAGGGAGGGAGGGCCCTCCCGGGGAGCTGTTTTTT. The chain has TRBV21-1 and TRBJ2-2; no check of the table's D call, TRBD2, against the DNA was made. TRBV21-1 counts as a pseudogene. The CDR3 length is 16 residues.

The J gene is TRBJ1-3, the V gene TRBV28, with D possibly being TRBD1 (6 bases). Trimming removed 3 bases at V and 0 bases at J, with 12 bases between. There are 16 residues in the CDR3. The germline gives CDR1 MDHEN, CDR2 SYDVKM. In DNA, the CDR3 is TGTGCCAGCAGTTTGCCCACAGGGACCTCTGGAAACACCATATATTTT. Translation gives CASSLPTGTSGNTIYF.

The chain couples TRBV5-6 to TRBJ2-5; D gene uncertain. Looked up from germline, CDR1 is SGHDT and CDR2 is YYEEEE. The CDR3 has 14 amino acids. V dropped 3 bases and J dropped 5 bases, with 14 bases sitting between them. In DNA, the CDR3 is TGTGCCAGCAGCTCAGTGGCAGGAGATGAGACCCAGTACTTC. Protein product: CASSSVAGDETQYF.

This clone has more than one count but fewer than ten. The chain combines TRBV7-9 with TRBJ1-2; the D gene is possibly TRBD1 (5 bases). Germline V CDR1 and CDR2: SEHNR, FQNEAQ (reference sequence). This CDR3 spans 13 amino acids. Trimming took off 5 bases at V and 8 bases at J, with 15 bases between the two ends. The CDR3 DNA follows: TGTGCCAGCAGCCCCGGGACGGCCGGCGGCTACACCTTC. Amino acids: CASSPGTAGGYTF. Together with reference TRBV7-9 and TRBJ1-2, the CDR3 gives the full variable domain: DTGVSQNPRHKITKRGQNVTFRCDPISEHNRLYWYRQTLGQGPEFLTYFQNEAQLEKSRLLSDRFSAERPKGSFSTLEIQRTEQGDSAMYLCASSPGTAGGYTFGSGTRLTVV.

The chain combines TRBV19 with TRBJ2-7, with a possible D match to TRBD1 (6 bases). The CDR3 length is 15 residues. Looked up from germline, CDR1 is LNHDA and CDR2 is SQIVND (reference sequence). V was cut by 4 bases and J by 5 bases, with 18 bases left in between. CDR3 nucleotides: TGTGCCAGTAGTACGCCGGGACACAATCCCCACGAGCAGTACTTC. Its translation: CASSTPGHNPHEQYF.

The V call is TRBV5-1, the J call TRBJ2-2, with D possibly TRBD2 on 6 matching bases. Per the germline V gene, CDR1 is SGHRS and CDR2 is YFSETQ. Trimming removed 0 bases at V and 6 bases at J, with 18 bases between. This CDR3 contains 17 residues. Here the CDR3 DNA reads TGCGCCAGCAGCTTGGCCGTGCGGACTATGTCCGCCGGGGAGCTGTTTTTT. Amino acids: CASSLAVRTMSAGELFF.

The chain is built from TRBV10-3 and TRBJ1-6; 8 positions match TRBD1. The CDR3 covers 14 residues. V was pared by 6 bases and J by 8 bases, with 6 bases of the junction left unmatched. Germline V lookup: CDR1 ENHRY, CDR2 SYGVKD. CDR3 nucleotides: TGTGCCATCAGCGTGACAGGGGAAGATTCACCCCTCCACTTT. Protein sequence: CAISVTGEDSPLHF.

This rearrangement joins TRBV18 to TRBJ2-7; 12 nucleotides line up with TRBD2. This CDR3 is 15 amino acids long. Per the germline V gene, CDR1 is KGHSH and CDR2 is LQKENI. V shed 4 bases, J shed 4 bases, and the junction held 5 bases outside the gene matches. As DNA, the CDR3 is TGTGCCAGCTCACTCCGACTAGCGGGAGAGTACGAGCAGTACTTC. This sequence encodes CASSLRLAGEYEQYF.

This rearrangement joins TRBV14 to TRBJ2-2, with TRBD1 identical over 7 bases. Germline V lookup: CDR1 SGHDN, CDR2 FVKESK. Trimming took 4 bases from V and 3 from J; bases not matched to a gene: 8. The CDR3 has 16 residues. This chain's CDR3 is CASSPVTGVDTGELFF. CDR3 coding DNA: TGTGCCAGCAGCCCAGTTACAGGGGTCGACACCGGGGAGCTGTTTTTT.

Of note for this clone: At one of its ends the junction is not consistent with the germline gene, which may arise from a read error. Other DNA sequences in the same sample also yield this CDR3. The gene calls are TRBV29-1 and TRBJ2-1; D ambiguous. Germline-derived CDR1 and CDR2 are SQVTM and ANQGSEA. This CDR3 has 8 residues. CDR3 sequence: CSVDLQFF. The CDR3 nucleotides read TGCAGTGTTGACTTGCAGTTCTTC.

The gene calls are TRBV13 and TRBJ1-6; a possible D gene is TRBD1 (6 bases). This CDR3 spans 14 amino acids. V lost 0 bases to trimming and J lost 9 bases, with 9 bases between them. CDR1 is PRHDT and CDR2 is FYEKMQ in the germline V gene (reference sequence). The CDR3 DNA reads as TGTGCCAGCAGCTTAGGTGGGACATCTTCACCCCTCCACTTT. It encodes CASSLGGTSSPLHF.

Concerning this clone: This sample also contains other DNA sequences that code for the same CDR3. The chain employs TRBV6-1 and TRBJ1-2, with 7 bases identical to TRBD1. The length of the CDR3 is 14 residues. J was trimmed by 5 bases and V by 4 bases; bases with no gene match: 7. CDR1 MNHNS and CDR2 SASEGT come from the germline V gene. The CDR3 DNA is TGTGCCAGCAGTGGACAGGGTACCGGGTATGGCTACACCTTC. Its translation: CASSGQGTGYGYTF.